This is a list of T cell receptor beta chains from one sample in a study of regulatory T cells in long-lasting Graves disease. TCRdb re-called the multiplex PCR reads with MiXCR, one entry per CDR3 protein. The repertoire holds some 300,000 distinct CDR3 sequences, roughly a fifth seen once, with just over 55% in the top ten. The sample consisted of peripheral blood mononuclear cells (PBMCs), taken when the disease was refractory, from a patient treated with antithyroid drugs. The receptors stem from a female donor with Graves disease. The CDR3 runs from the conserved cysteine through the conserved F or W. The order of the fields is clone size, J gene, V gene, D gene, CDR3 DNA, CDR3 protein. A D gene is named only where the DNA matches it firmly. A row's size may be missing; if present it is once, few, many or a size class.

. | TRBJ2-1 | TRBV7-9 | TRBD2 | TGTGCCAGCAGCTTGGCTAGCGGGAGCTCCTACAATGAGCAGTTCTTC | CASSLASGSSYNEQFF
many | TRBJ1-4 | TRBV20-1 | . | TGCAGTGCTAGAGAGGGGGCAGGTGAAAAACTGTTTTTT | CSAREGAGEKLFF
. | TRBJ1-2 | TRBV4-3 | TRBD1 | TGCGCCAGCAGCCAAGCGCCGTCGGACAGGGAGGGCTTCTATGGCTACACCTTC | CASSQAPSDREGFYGYTF
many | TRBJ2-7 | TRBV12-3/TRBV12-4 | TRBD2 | TGTGCCAGCAGTGAATTAGCGGGGGCCTACGAGCAGTACTTC | CASSELAGAYEQYF
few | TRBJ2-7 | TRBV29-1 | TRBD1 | TGCAGCGTTGAAGATCGGAGCAGGGGGCTCTACGAGCAGTACTTC | CSVEDRSRGLYEQYF
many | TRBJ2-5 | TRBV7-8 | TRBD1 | TGTGCCAGCAGCGATCCAACGGACAGGGGTGAGACCCAGTACTTC | CASSDPTDRGETQYF
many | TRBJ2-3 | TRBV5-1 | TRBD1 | TGCGCCAGCAGCTTGGTGACAGGGTACGACACAGATACGCAGTATTTT | CASSLVTGYDTDTQYF
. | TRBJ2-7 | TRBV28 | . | TGTGCCAGCTCTCCAGCCAATACCTACGAGCAGTACTTC | CASSPANTYEQYF
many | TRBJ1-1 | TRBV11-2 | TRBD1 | TGTGCCAGCAGAAGCAGGGGGGCCGTGAACACTGAAGCTTTCTTT | CASRSRGAVNTEAFF
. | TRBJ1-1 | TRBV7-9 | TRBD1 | TGTGCCAGCAGCTTTGACAGGGGCACTGAAGCTTTCTTT | CASSFDRGTEAFF
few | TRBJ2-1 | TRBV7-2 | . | TGTGCCAGCAGCTTCGATAGATCTCGGTTCGATGAGCAGTTCTTC | CASSFDRSRFDEQFF
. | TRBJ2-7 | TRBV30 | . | TGTGCCTGGAGCCCTCCCCAGGGATCCTACGAGCAGTACTTC | CAWSPPQGSYEQYF
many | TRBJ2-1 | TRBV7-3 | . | TGTGCCAGCAGCCGAGACTGGGGCGATGAGCAGTTCTTC | CASSRDWGDEQFF
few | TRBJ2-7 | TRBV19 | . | TGTGCCAGTAGTGCGGAAAGCTCCTACGAGCAGTACTTC | CASSAESSYEQYF
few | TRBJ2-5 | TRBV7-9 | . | TGTGCCAGCAGCTCTCGGAACCACCAAGAGACCCAGTACTTC | CASSSRNHQETQYF
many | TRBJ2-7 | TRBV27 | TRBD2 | TGTGCCAGCAGTTTAAGTCTAGCGGGAGGCCCCTACGAGCAGTACTTC | CASSLSLAGGPYEQYF
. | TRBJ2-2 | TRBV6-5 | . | TGTGCCAGCAGTTACAGGGCTGCGAACACCGGGGAGCTGTTTTTT | CASSYRAANTGELFF
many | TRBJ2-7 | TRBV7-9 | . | TGTGCCAGCAGCTTAGAGCCAGGGTCCTACGAGCAGTACTTC | CASSLEPGSYEQYF
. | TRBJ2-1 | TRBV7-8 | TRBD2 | TGTGCCAGCAGTATAAGAGGCGCGGGAGAGCTCTACAATGAGCAGTTCTTC | CASSIRGAGELYNEQFF
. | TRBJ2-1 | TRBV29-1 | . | TGCAGCGTTGAAGAGGCCGGGTTCTCCTACAATGAGCAGTTCTTC | CSVEEAGFSYNEQFF
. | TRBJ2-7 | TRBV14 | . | TGTGCCAGCAGCCAAGACAGCGCGGCAGGCCCTAGATACGAGCAGTACTTC | CASSQDSAAGPRYEQYF
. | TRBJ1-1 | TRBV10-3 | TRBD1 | TGTGCCATCAGTGGGCCGAACAGGGGCCCCCTTGAAGCTTTCTTT | CAISGPNRGPLEAFF
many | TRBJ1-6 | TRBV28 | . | TGTGCCAGCAGCGCCCCTATCAATTCACCCCTCCACTTT | CASSAPINSPLHF